This TCR beta chain emerged from a study of CD8 T cells in ankylosing spondylitis (dated by TCRdb to the late 2010s). For the wider study: To find TCR variants linked to disease, the study profiled T cell receptor beta repertoires in ankylosing spondylitis patients and healthy donors. The whole study cohort included 95 to 130 healthy donors and under 30 ankylosing spondylitis patients. Peripheral blood samples were taken, and synovial fluid was additionally collected from ankylosing spondylitis patients. The paper's findings and limits, for the study overall: The disease-linked clones showed a CD8+ phenotype and occurred at relatively low frequencies in peripheral blood. The disease-linked clones were reported as significantly enriched in matched synovial fluid samples from ankylosing spondylitis patients. Blood from ankylosing spondylitis patients appeared to be characterized by a TCR beta motif composed of several highly homologous amino acid variants. Some motif variants were previously reported in synovial fluid and blood of reactive arthritis patients, suggesting common disease-initiation mechanisms.

The reads were generated on an Illumina HiSeq 2500. Quantitative 5'-RACE with molecular barcodes was used to prepare TCR beta libraries. On the study's bioinformatics: To identify disease-linked TCR variants, a new computational method was used, one built on a probabilistic model of VDJ rearrangement. The public reads were reanalyzed by TCRdb: fastp trimming at Q25, MiXCR alignment, in-frame beta chains only. Rows with one shared CDR3 protein collapse into an entry with the most common genes and DNA. The V and J calls and clone size are TCRdb's, not the authors'. This sample is represented by fewer than 250,000 distinct CDR3 sequences; 10% of them were singletons. The ten largest make up about 2.5% of the sample. This clonotype was found many times. Its cognate antigen has yet to be identified. Qualities for individual bases were not recorded, and no much larger clone is one base off. The germline ends are 11 bases apart after V is trimmed by 1 base and J by 2 bases. Its CDR3 holds 14 amino acids, cysteine through phenylalanine. Only the CDR3 DNA is retained, 42 bases long and in frame from the first base. The germline V gene gives CDR1 as SQVTM and CDR2 as ANQGSEA.

This chain joins TRBV29-1 to TRBJ1-1; no confident D gene assignment can be made. This TCR was sampled from a male donor with ankylosing spondylitis or in good health (not recorded which). Sequencing was done on a sample of blood, either unsorted or a sorted T cell fraction (not recorded which). The nucleotides read TGCAGCGTTGAAGGGGCAGACACCAACACTGAAGCTTTCTTT. It specifies CSVEGADTNTEAFF.